This TCR beta chain appears in the sequencing data of a study of regulatory T cells in long-lasting Graves disease. The V gene lost 6 bases and the J gene lost 7 bases, with 18 bases spanning the gap. The CDR3 runs to 13 residues. Germline V gene sequence: CDR1 SQVTM, CDR2 ANQGSEA. The sample's time point: newly diagnosed GD, antithyroid drugs for less than 3 months. The authors made the TCR library using RNA they extracted from PBMCs. Combining iRepertoire HTBI primers with Arm-PCR of CDR3 regions, the authors built TCR beta libraries. Each CDR3 protein gets one entry after TCRdb re-called the multiplex PCR reads with MiXCR. Among 350,000 to 550,000 distinct CDR3 sequences listed, about 15% were seen once. This clonotype showed up just a few times. Antigen: not known. General study results and limits: Persistent cases of Graves' showed reduced TCR diversity relative to newly diagnosed patients.

These data are also associated with another study on T cells in Graves' hyperthyroidism and ophthalmopathy. Per that study: Hyperthyroidism in the patients, aged 18 to 65, was newly diagnosed and under 2 months in duration. Patients were excluded for uncontrolled infection, other autoimmune disease, pregnancy or lactation. Ophthalmopathy was distinguished from stable hyperthyroidism by 13 V-J signatures.

The clonotype originates from a woman under 30 with Graves disease. This chain joins TRBV29-1 and TRBJ1-2, with a possible D match to TRBD1 (5 bases). This material consisted of peripheral blood mononuclear cells (PBMCs), taken at new diagnosis, from a patient treated with antithyroid drugs. CDR3: CSVAQLQAFGYTF. The CDR3 region has the DNA TGCAGCGTCGCTCAATTACAGGCTTTTGGCTACACCTTC.